This entry lists 26 T cell receptor beta chains sequenced from one sample in a study of cytomegalovirus exposure and HLA in healthy donors. Clones were read by immunoSEQ multiplex PCR, and TCRdb kept only the in-frame ones, dropping some. The sample records some 140,000 clones, roughly 79% being singletons. The sample taken for sequencing was PBMCs. All receptors come from a man younger than 40 in good health and CMV-seropositive.

The chain carries TRBV7-3 and TRBJ1-1, with 7 bases that match TRBD1. Trimming took 5 bases from V and 3 from J; bases not matched to a gene: 9. This CDR3 region has 15 residues. Germline V gene lookup returns CDR1 SGHTA and CDR2 FQGTGA. The CDR3 DNA follows: TGTGCCAGCAGCCCACAGGGGCCGGTTTACACTGAAGCTTTCTTT. It is translated as CASSPQGPVYTEAFF.

The chain carries TRBV15 and TRBJ1-1; D ambiguous. CDR1 LNHNV and CDR2 YYDKDF come from the germline V gene (reference sequence). The CDR3 consists of 14 residues. The V end was cut by 1 base, the J end by 6 bases, with 12 bases between. Here the CDR3 DNA reads TGTGCCACCAGCAGAGTCTTCCTCGGGGCTGAAGCTTTCTTT. This gives the protein CATSRVFLGAEAFF.

The chain links TRBV29-1 to TRBJ2-5; D is undetermined. The CDR3 is made up of 14 amino acids. Trimming removed 4 bases at V and 7 bases at J, with 19 bases between. The germline CDR1 and CDR2 sequences are SQVTM and ANQGSEA. The CDR3 region has the DNA TGCAGCGTTGGCCGAGACGGGTTTGGCGGGACCCAGTACTTC. It translates to CSVGRDGFGGTQYF.

The chain employs TRBV6-1 and TRBJ2-3; 7 bases are a match to TRBD1. This CDR3 is 16 amino acids long. CDR1 is MNHNS, CDR2 SASEGT, per germline. V lost 2 bases, J lost 0 bases, and 5 bases stayed unmatched. Here the CDR3 DNA reads TGTGCCAGCAGTGAATACGACAGGGTTAGCACAGATACGCAGTATTTT. The encoded protein is CASSEYDRVSTDTQYF.

The chain uses TRBV6-6 and TRBJ2-1; D uncertain. V was shortened by 8 bases and J by 10 bases, with 12 bases between the two germline ends. This CDR3 region has 11 residues. Per the germline V gene, CDR1 is MNHNY and CDR2 is SVGAGI (reference sequence). As DNA, the CDR3 is TGTGCCAGCTCCGGCCGCGGAGAGCAGTTCTTC. Translation gives CASSGRGEQFF.

Note on this clone: Other DNA sequences in this specimen translate into the identical CDR3. The rearrangement joins TRBV27 to TRBJ2-1, with 8 bases matching TRBD2. Per the germline V gene, CDR1 is MNHEY and CDR2 is SMNVEV (reference sequence). V lost 3 bases to trimming and J lost 0 bases; unmatched junction nucleotides: 1. CDR3 length: 15 residues. The CDR3 loop reads CASSLLAGSYNEQFF. The CDR3 bases are TGTGCCAGCAGTTTGCTAGCGGGCTCCTACAATGAGCAGTTCTTC.

In nucleotides, the CDR3 is TGCGCCAGCAGCTTGGACTGGGTTTTCCCAGGGCCGTCTGGCTACACCTTC. Amino acids: CASSLDWVFPGPSGYTF. The chain employs TRBV5-1 and TRBJ1-2, with D perhaps TRBD1 (5 bases). The length of the CDR3 is 17 residues. Germline V gene data show CDR1 as SGHRS and CDR2 as YFSETQ. Trimming took off 0 bases at V and 7 bases at J, with 22 bases between the two ends.

J is TRBJ2-7 and V is TRBV10-2; 7 bases are a match to TRBD1. Germline CDR1 reads WSHSY; CDR2 reads SAAADI. The CDR3 loop spans 14 amino acids. Germline trimming cut 4 bases from V and 7 bases from J; bases unmatched to any gene: 10. The CDR3 region has the DNA TGCGCCAGCAGTGCAGGGGGTTCCTACTGGGAGCAGTACTTC. Translating it yields CASSAGGSYWEQYF.

J is TRBJ2-6 and V is TRBV2, with unresolved D. CDR1 SNHLY and CDR2 FYNNEI come from the germline V gene. CDR3 length: 14 residues. Trimming took 4 bases from V and 0 from J, leaving 4 bases between them. Written as DNA, the CDR3 is TGTGCCAGCAGTGTCCTCTCTGGGGCCAACGTCCTGACTTTC. Protein product: CASSVLSGANVLTF.

The V and J genes are TRBV11-2 and TRBJ2-3; 9 positions match TRBD1. The CDR3 covers 16 residues. V shed 5 bases and J 2 bases; nucleotides not matched to a gene: 8. The V gene's germline CDR1 is SGHAT and CDR2 FQNNGV. CDR3 sequence: CASSGGTGKNTDTQYF. CDR3 bases: TGTGCCAGCAGCGGGGGGACAGGGAAAAACACAGATACGCAGTATTTT.

The rearrangement links TRBV14 to TRBJ2-7; the match to TRBD1 covers 8 bases. The CDR3 has 14 amino acids. V trimming: 4 bases; J trimming: 2 bases; junction bases outside the gene matches: 4. Germline values: CDR1 SGHDN, CDR2 FVKESK. CDR3 DNA: TGTGCCAGCAGCCTAATGACAGGGGCCTACGAGCAGTACTTC. It translates to CASSLMTGAYEQYF.

The chain is built from TRBV7-9 and TRBJ1-2, with a tentative D call TRBD1 (5 bases). CDR1 is SEHNR and CDR2 is FQNEAQ in the germline V gene (reference sequence). CDR3 length: 14 amino acids. Trimming stripped 2 bases from V and 0 bases from J, with 7 bases between. The DNA of the CDR3 is TGTGCCAGCAGCTTACCAGGGACTAACTATGGCTACACCTTC. It yields the protein CASSLPGTNYGYTF.

The gene calls are TRBV2 and TRBJ2-5; 11 bases are a match to TRBD2. Germline-derived CDR1 and CDR2 are SNHLY and FYNNEI. CDR3 length: 13 amino acids. The ends lost 7 bases at V and 3 bases at J; junction bases unmatched: 1. The CDR3 protein is CASKLAGEETQYF. The CDR3 DNA follows: TGTGCCAGCAAACTAGCGGGGGAAGAGACCCAGTACTTC.

The V and J genes are TRBV27 and TRBJ1-1, with D possibly being TRBD1 (6 bases). V was trimmed by 4 bases and J by 3 bases, leaving 12 bases between them. This CDR3 spans 14 amino acids. Germline CDR1 reads MNHEY; CDR2 reads SMNVEV (reference sequence). The CDR3 sequence: CASSYQGWDTEAFF. The CDR3 nucleotides are TGTGCCAGCAGTTATCAGGGGTGGGACACTGAAGCTTTCTTT.

The chain couples TRBV5-6 to TRBJ2-7; 8 positions match TRBD1. Germline CDR1 reads SGHDT; CDR2 reads YYEEEE. V shed 0 bases and J 5 bases; nucleotides not matched to a gene: 7. This CDR3 spans 15 amino acids. The CDR3 DNA sequence: TGTGCCAGCAGCTTGGCCGGGCAGGGGGCACACGAGCAGTACTTC. This sequence encodes CASSLAGQGAHEQYF.

The chain carries TRBV6-1 and TRBJ1-1, with TRBD1 as a possible D gene (5 bases). Trimming took off 8 bases at V and 1 base at J, with 14 bases between the two ends. The germline V gene encodes CDR1 MNHNS and CDR2 SASEGT. The CDR3 runs 14 residues. CDR3 nucleotide sequence: TGTGCCAGCGGAAAGGGGCAGAGGAACACTGAAGCTTTCTTT. Amino acid sequence: CASGKGQRNTEAFF.

The chain uses TRBV13 and TRBJ2-7; 8 bases match TRBD1. The CDR3 is 14 residues long. Germline V gene data show CDR1 as PRHDT and CDR2 as FYEKMQ (reference sequence). The ends lost 6 bases at V and 0 bases at J; junction bases unmatched: 4. The CDR3 region is CASRGTGGSYEQYF. The CDR3, as DNA: TGTGCCAGCAGAGGGACAGGCGGCTCCTACGAGCAGTACTTC.

The chain links TRBV27 to TRBJ2-2; 7 positions match TRBD1. The J segment lost 3 bases and the V segment lost 8 bases, leaving 6 bases of the junction unmatched. CDR1 and CDR2 (germline): MNHEY, SMNVEV (reference sequence). This CDR3 region has 14 residues. The CDR3 sequence: CASCVDRYTGELFF. CDR3 DNA: TGTGCCAGCTGCGTGGACAGGTACACCGGGGAGCTGTTTTTT.

The rearrangement uses TRBV9 and TRBJ2-1, with D unresolved. Trimming cost V 1 base and J 9 bases, with 11 bases left between them. CDR1 SGDLS and CDR2 YYNGEE come from the germline V gene. CDR3 length equals 13 residues. The CDR3 sequence: CASSVTLSIEQFF. DNA for the CDR3: TGTGCCAGCAGCGTAACCCTGTCTATTGAGCAGTTCTTC.

This rearrangement joins TRBV5-1 to TRBJ2-5; 9 bases map to TRBD1. V gave up 0 bases and J gave up 2 bases; unmatched junction bases: 8. Per the germline V gene, CDR1 is SGHRS and CDR2 is YFSETQ. The length of the CDR3 is 17 residues. CDR3 in amino acids: CASSLGLGQGYQETQYF. DNA of the CDR3: TGCGCCAGCAGCTTGGGGCTGGGACAGGGTTATCAAGAGACCCAGTACTTC.

The V call is TRBV7-8, the J call TRBJ2-7; 7 bases map to TRBD1. The V gene's germline CDR1 is SGHVS and CDR2 FQNEAQ. Trimming took 5 bases from V and 0 from J; bases not matched to a gene: 4. This CDR3 has 14 residues. This chain's CDR3 is CASSGQAHSYEQYF. In nucleotides, the CDR3 is TGTGCCAGCAGCGGACAGGCACACTCCTACGAGCAGTACTTC.

Written as DNA, the CDR3 is TGCGCCAGCAGTGACACTAGCGGGGGCCGGAATGAGCAGTTCTTC. Protein product: CASSDTSGGRNEQFF. The chain is built from TRBV10-1 and TRBJ2-1; TRBD2 matches at 11 bases. The CDR3 runs 15 residues. The ends lost 3 bases at V and 7 bases at J; junction bases unmatched: 5. Germline-derived CDR1 and CDR2 are WNHNN and SYGVQD (reference sequence).

The V gene is TRBV5-1, the J gene TRBJ1-5; TRBD1 is a possible D gene (5 bases). The CDR3 loop spans 15 amino acids. Germline CDR1 and CDR2: SGHRS and YFSETQ. V lost 4 bases and J 1 base, leaving 12 bases between the germline ends. The CDR3 nucleotides are TGCGCCAGCAGCCGGGACTGGGGGAGCAATCAGCCCCAGCATTTT. Translating gives CASSRDWGSNQPQHF.

The rearrangement joins TRBV10-3 to TRBJ1-3; 8 bases fit TRBD1. CDR3 length equals 16 residues. Germline V lookup: CDR1 ENHRY, CDR2 SYGVKD. V lost 3 bases and J lost 2; bases outside the gene matches: 6. The CDR3 loop reads CAISDLVQGAGNTIYF. The CDR3 coding sequence is TGTGCCATCAGTGATCTGGTACAGGGGGCTGGAAACACCATATATTTT.

The rearrangement uses TRBV27 and TRBJ2-2; 7 bases are a match to TRBD1. J lost 8 bases, V lost 6 bases, and 9 bases had no gene match. Germline CDR1 is MNHEY and CDR2 is SMNVEV (reference sequence). The CDR3 has 14 residues. As DNA, the CDR3 is TGTGCCAGCAGATCAACCACAGGGGTGGGGGAGCTGTTTTTT. This sequence encodes CASRSTTGVGELFF.

This sequence joins TRBV7-2 and TRBJ2-7; D is ambiguous. With 3 bases removed from V and 2 bases from J, the gap between germline ends came to 5 bases. The CDR3 is 12 amino acids. From germline, CDR1 is SGHTA and CDR2 FQGNSA. CDR3 region: CASSFSTYEQYF. CDR3 nucleotide sequence: TGTGCCAGCAGCTTCTCTACCTACGAGCAGTACTTC.